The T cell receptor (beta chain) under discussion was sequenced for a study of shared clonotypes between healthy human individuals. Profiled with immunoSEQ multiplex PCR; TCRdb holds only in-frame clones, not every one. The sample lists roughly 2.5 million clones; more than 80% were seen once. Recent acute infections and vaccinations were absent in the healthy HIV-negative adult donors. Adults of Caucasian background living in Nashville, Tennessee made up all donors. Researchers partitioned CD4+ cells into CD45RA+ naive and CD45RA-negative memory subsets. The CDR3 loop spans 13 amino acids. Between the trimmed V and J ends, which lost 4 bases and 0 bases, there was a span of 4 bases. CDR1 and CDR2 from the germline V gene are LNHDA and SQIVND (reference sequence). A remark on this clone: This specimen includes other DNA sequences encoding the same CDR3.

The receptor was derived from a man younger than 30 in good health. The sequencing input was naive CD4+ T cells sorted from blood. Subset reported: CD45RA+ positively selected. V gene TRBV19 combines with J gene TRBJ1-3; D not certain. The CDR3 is CASSTVSGNTIYF. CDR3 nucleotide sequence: TGTGCCAGTAGTACGGTCTCTGGAAACACCATATATTTT.